A selection of T cell receptor beta chains follows, all from one sample in a study of CD8 T cells in Susac syndrome. TCRdb redid the calling of the immunoSEQ multiplex PCR reads with MiXCR, one entry per CDR3 protein. The table lists around 99,000 distinct CDR3 sequences, roughly 95% of them singletons. What was sequenced was CD4+ T cells from PBMCs. These receptor sequences come from a human donor in good health. CDR3s include the opening cysteine and the closing phenylalanine or tryptophan. D genes are given only for firm matches. Not all rows give a size; the values are once, few, many and, for expanded clones, a class.

>NA|once|TRBJ2-7|TRBV14
TGTGCCAGCAGCCAAGATCAGAAGTCCTACGAGCAGTACTTC
CASSQDQKSYEQYF
>NA|NA|TRBJ2-7|TRBV27
TGTGCCAGCAGTTTGGAGGGCAGTCACTACGAGCAGTACTTC
CASSLEGSHYEQYF
>NA|NA|TRBJ2-7|TRBV6-5
TGTGCCAGCAGCCGGTACTCCGGGTACGAGCAGTACTTC
CASSRYSGYEQYF
>NA|NA|TRBJ2-7|TRBV5-1
TGCGCCAGCAGGGATTCCGGGAAAAGCTCCTACGAGCAGTACTTC
CASRDSGKSSYEQYF
>NA|NA|TRBJ2-7|TRBV29-1
TGCAGCGTTGATCCGAGCTACGAGCAGTACTTC
CSVDPSYEQYF
>NA|NA|TRBJ1-5|TRBV30
TGTGCCTGGAGTGGGGAGAGGGCTAATCAGCCCCAGCATTTT
CAWSGERANQPQHF
>NA|NA|TRBJ2-2|TRBV12-3/TRBV12-4
TGTGCCAGCAGTTTTGGGGCGAGGGCCGGGGAGCTGTTTTTT
CASSFGARAGELFF
>TRBD1|NA|TRBJ2-7|TRBV5-1
TGCGCCAGCAGAACGGGTCCGGGACAGGGGGCTTACGAGCAGTACTTC
CASRTGPGQGAYEQYF
>TRBD1|NA|TRBJ1-4|TRBV28
TGTGCCAGCAGTCCCCCAGGACAGGGTGGACTGTTTTTT
CASSPPGQGGLFF
>NA|NA|TRBJ2-3|TRBV7-8
TGTGCCAGCAGCCCCGGGACTAGCACAGATACGCAGTATTTT
CASSPGTSTDTQYF
>NA|once|TRBJ1-5|TRBV29-1
TGCAGCGCCCCCCCAAGTAGCAATCAGCCCCAGCATTTT
CSAPPSSNQPQHF
>NA|once|TRBJ1-5|TRBV9
TGTGCCAGCAGCCCGAGTCCCTATCAGCCCCAGCATTTT
CASSPSPYQPQHF
>TRBD1|NA|TRBJ2-1|TRBV18
TGTGCCAGCTCACGCGCGGACAGGGGGGCCTACAATGAGCAGTTCTTC
CASSRADRGAYNEQFF
>NA|NA|TRBJ2-5|TRBV19
TGTGCCAGTAGTTCCCCGACAGGCCGCTGGGAGACCCAGTACTTC
CASSSPTGRWETQYF
>TRBD1|NA|TRBJ1-6|TRBV28
TGTGCCAGCAGATCCTCCGGACAGGCGGATAATTCACCCCTCCACTTT
CASRSSGQADNSPLHF
>TRBD1|once|TRBJ1-5|TRBV19
TGTGCCAGTAGTGACAGGGGGCCGATTAATCAGCCCCAGCATTTT
CASSDRGPINQPQHF
>NA|NA|TRBJ2-1|TRBV7-2
TGTGCCAGCAGCTTAGAGTCGACTACCAGTAGAGATGAGCAGTTCTTC
CASSLESTTSRDEQFF
>NA|NA|TRBJ1-1|TRBV7-9
TGTGCCAGCAGCTTGTGGCGGCCTTCCATGAACACTGAAGCTTTCTTT
CASSLWRPSMNTEAFF
>NA|NA|TRBJ1-3|TRBV7-8
TGTGCCAGCAGCTTAGTAGGACAGACCCCAGGAAACACCATATATTTT
CASSLVGQTPGNTIYF
>NA|NA|TRBJ2-7|TRBV29-1
TGCAGCGGGGGTGGGGGGCAATACGACGAGCAGTACTTC
CSGGGGQYDEQYF
>TRBD2|NA|TRBJ2-3|TRBV15
TGTGCCACCAGCAGGGGCGGGGCTAGCGGGAGTTTGAGGGATACGCAGTATTTT
CATSRGGASGSLRDTQYF
>TRBD2|NA|TRBJ2-5|TRBV6-1
TGTGCCAGCAGAGTCCAGGGTTGGGGGGGGGAGACCCAGTACTTC
CASRVQGWGGETQYF
>NA|few|TRBJ2-5|TRBV5-1
TGCGCCAGCAGCTTGGGGGGTCCCCAGGAGACCCAGTACTTC
CASSLGGPQETQYF
>TRBD1|NA|TRBJ1-2|TRBV12-3/TRBV12-4
TGTGCCAGCAGCCAGGGGGCAGGCTATGGCTACACCTTC
CASSQGAGYGYTF
>NA|NA|TRBJ2-3|TRBV27
TGTGCCAGCAGTCCTACCAGACATACGCAGTATTTT
CASSPTRHTQYF
>NA|once|TRBJ1-1|TRBV7-9
TGTGCCAGCAGCCCTGATGAGACCCCCACTGAAGCTTTCTTT
CASSPDETPTEAFF
>NA|NA|TRBJ2-7|TRBV3-1
TGTGCCAGCAGCCAAATGAGGGAGTCCGAGCAGTACTTC
CASSQMRESEQYF
>NA|NA|TRBJ1-6|TRBV30
TGTGCCTGCCAAGGTGGGGGTAGAAATTCACCCCTCCACTTT
CACQGGGRNSPLHF
>TRBD1|NA|TRBJ1-5|TRBV6-2/TRBV6-3
TGTGCCAGCAGGGGATTTACAGGGGAGCCCCAGCATTTT
CASRGFTGEPQHF
>NA|NA|TRBJ2-5|TRBV11-2
TGTGCCAGCAGCAGGGCGGAGGAGACCCAGTACTTC
CASSRAEETQYF
>NA|NA|TRBJ2-2|TRBV9
TGTGCCAGCAGCGAGAGTCCGAACACCGGGGAGCTGTTTTTT
CASSESPNTGELFF
>TRBD2|NA|TRBJ2-7|TRBV20-1
TGCAGTGCGAAGAGAGAGGGCGGGAGGGCTAAGGACGAGCAGTACTTC
CSAKREGGRAKDEQYF
>TRBD2|NA|TRBJ2-4|TRBV6-6
TGTGCCAGCAGAACCAGCGGGGGATCAGCCAAAAACATTCAGTACTTC
CASRTSGGSAKNIQYF
>NA|NA|TRBJ1-3|TRBV14
TGTGCCAGCAGCCAGTTTGGGGGCCCGTTATATTTT
CASSQFGGPLYF
>TRBD1|NA|TRBJ1-2|TRBV6-6
TGTGCCAGCAGTTACCAACCCTCGACAGGGCTGGGAGGCTACACCTTC
CASSYQPSTGLGGYTF
>NA|NA|TRBJ2-7|TRBV29-1
TGCAGCGTTGGGATCGGGAGTTACGAGCAGTACTTC
CSVGIGSYEQYF
>NA|NA|TRBJ2-7|TRBV28
TGTGCCAGCAGTTTTAGGAGGTCGTCCCGGGGAGAGTACTTC
CASSFRRSSRGEYF
>NA|NA|TRBJ2-7|TRBV13
TGTGCCAGCAGCCTCACGGGGAGAGGGCACTACGAGCAGTACTTC
CASSLTGRGHYEQYF
>NA|NA|TRBJ2-5|TRBV20-1
TGCAGTGCTAGAGATTTGCGGTACCAAGAGACCCAGTACTTC
CSARDLRYQETQYF
>TRBD1|NA|TRBJ2-6|TRBV4-3
TGCGCCAGCAGCCAAACGACAGGGGGCGCCTCTGGGGCCAACGTCCTGACTTTC
CASSQTTGGASGANVLTF
>NA|NA|TRBJ1-5|TRBV20-1
TGCAGTGCTAGAGAAGGCAGGGTACCTTATAGCAATCAGCCCCAGCATTTT
CSAREGRVPYSNQPQHF
>TRBD2|NA|TRBJ2-1|TRBV3-1
TGTGCCAGCAGCCAATCTGCGGGGGGCGGGAATGAGCAGTTCTTC
CASSQSAGGGNEQFF
>NA|NA|TRBJ1-5|TRBV10-3
TGTGCCATCAGTGAGTCGATAGTGGTCTGGGATCAGCCCCAGCATTTT
CAISESIVVWDQPQHF
>NA|NA|TRBJ2-5|TRBV11-2
TGTGCCAGCAGCCTATCTACAGGGTTGCCCCAGTACTTC
CASSLSTGLPQYF
>TRBD2|NA|TRBJ2-3|TRBV5-1
TGCGCCAGCTCCCCGACGGGTCTAGCGGGGGCCAACACAGATACGCAGTATTTT
CASSPTGLAGANTDTQYF
>NA|NA|TRBJ1-1|TRBV7-9
TGTGCCAGCAGCTTCCTGTCGGGACGGGGGAACACTGAAGCTTTCTTT
CASSFLSGRGNTEAFF
>TRBD1|NA|TRBJ2-1|TRBV6-6
TGTGCCAGCAGGGATCAGGGACAGGGAAAGGATGAGCAGTTCTTC
CASRDQGQGKDEQFF
>TRBD2|NA|TRBJ2-7|TRBV27
TGTGCCAGCAGTCCCCTCGGGACTAGCAAAATCTCCTACGAGCAGTACTTC
CASSPLGTSKISYEQYF
>NA|NA|TRBJ2-5|TRBV15
TGTGCCACCAGCAGAGCTCGGAAAGAGACCCAGTACTTC
CATSRARKETQYF
>NA|NA|TRBJ2-5|TRBV6-5
TGTGCCAGCAGTTACGCGAGCCAGGGCAGGGTACAAGAGACCCAGTACTTC
CASSYASQGRVQETQYF
>TRBD1|NA|TRBJ2-5|TRBV20-1
TGCAGTGCTAGAGAGACGGGACAGGAAGAGACCCAGTACTTC
CSARETGQEETQYF
>TRBD2|NA|TRBJ2-2|TRBV7-2
TGTGCCAGCAGTCGAAACAGACTAGCGGAGTACACCGGGGAGCTGTTTTTT
CASSRNRLAEYTGELFF
>TRBD1|NA|TRBJ2-3|TRBV20-1
TGCAGTGCTAGAGATGACAGGGGAGGCACAGATACGCAGTATTTT
CSARDDRGGTDTQYF
>NA|NA|TRBJ2-5|TRBV19
TGTGCCAGTAGTCGACTAGAGGGAGAGACCCAGTACTTC
CASSRLEGETQYF
>TRBD2|NA|TRBJ2-5|TRBV9
TGTGCCAGCAGCGTAGTGCCTAGCGGGAGAGAGACCCAGTACTTC
CASSVVPSGRETQYF
>NA|NA|TRBJ2-5|TRBV24-1
TGTGCCACCAGTGGTCAGGGGACCTACCAAGAGACCCAGTACTTC
CATSGQGTYQETQYF
>NA|NA|TRBJ2-7|TRBV9
TGTGCCAGCAGCATTGACAGCCAGGAGGACGAGCAGTACTTC
CASSIDSQEDEQYF
>TRBD1|few|TRBJ2-7|TRBV25-1
TGTGCCAGCAGGGGGACAGGCGTCTACGAGCAGTACTTC
CASRGTGVYEQYF
>NA|once|TRBJ2-7|TRBV6-2/TRBV6-3
TGTGCCAGCAGTTACCACGGGCAGGAGGGCTACGAGCAGTACTTC
CASSYHGQEGYEQYF